The 7 T cell receptor beta chains below were found in one sample sequenced in a study of cytomegalovirus exposure and HLA in healthy donors. 60 Vbeta and 13 Jbeta primers were used in PCR. Sequencing used immunoSEQ multiplex PCR; TCRdb keeps in-frame clones, though not all of them. The sample lists about 120,000 clones; around three fifths were seen once. Input material: PBMCs. These TCRs come from a middle-aged woman in good health and CMV-seropositive.

The gene calls are TRBV5-1 and TRBJ1-2, with TRBD1 matching 9 bases. J was trimmed by 12 bases and V by 0 bases; bases with no gene match: 12. From germline, CDR1 is SGHRS and CDR2 YFSETQ. The CDR3 runs 15 residues. CDR3 residues: CASSLAPDRGSSNTF. The CDR3 DNA reads TGCGCCAGCAGCTTGGCCCCGGACAGGGGATCTTCTAACACCTTC.

The chain uses TRBV6-5 and TRBJ2-7; 9 nucleotides align to TRBD1. The CDR3 consists of 16 residues. Germline CDR1 reads MNHEY; CDR2 reads SVGAGI. With 2 bases clipped from V and 0 bases from J, the junction kept 5 bases outside the gene matches. The DNA of the CDR3 is TGTGCCAGCAGTTACGTTGGACAGGGGCTCTCCTACGAGCAGTACTTC. This encodes CASSYVGQGLSYEQYF.

The rearrangement links TRBV5-4 to TRBJ2-2; TRBD2 matches at 8 bases. The CDR3 runs to 16 residues. Germline loops: CDR1 SGHNT, CDR2 YYREEE (reference sequence). V trimming: 3 bases; J trimming: 4 bases; junction bases outside the gene matches: 8. The CDR3 sequence is CASSSTGGRVTGELFF. Here the CDR3 DNA reads TGTGCCAGCAGCTCTACGGGGGGGCGGGTCACCGGGGAGCTGTTTTTT.

This clone was observed a handful of times. The V call is TRBV5-1, the J call TRBJ2-1; 7 bases line up with TRBD2. The ends lost 0 bases at V and 0 bases at J; junction bases unmatched: 9. In germline, CDR1 is SGHRS, CDR2 YFSETQ. The CDR3 spans 18 residues. The CDR3 region has the DNA TGCGCCAGCAGCTTGGTAGCGGGCCCGCCAGTCTCCTACAATGAGCAGTTCTTC. The encoded protein is CASSLVAGPPVSYNEQFF.

The chain joins TRBV23-1 to TRBJ2-6; D is possibly TRBD2 (6 bases). TRBV23-1 is marked as an open reading frame, function uncertain. The CDR3 sequence is 16 residues long. V gave up 3 bases and J gave up 2 bases, with 11 bases separating them. The CDR3 protein is CASSQRGRAGANVLTF. The DNA of the CDR3 is TGCGCCAGCAGTCAGCGGGGTAGAGCTGGGGCCAACGTCCTGACTTTC.

V and J are TRBV27 and TRBJ1-2; unclear D gene. Trimming removed 5 bases from V and 0 bases from J, with 10 bases in between. CDR1 and CDR2 (germline): MNHEY, SMNVEV (reference sequence). The CDR3 loop spans 14 amino acids. As DNA, the CDR3 is TGTGCCAGCAGTCCCCTCCGTGCTAACTATGGCTACACCTTC. Protein product: CASSPLRANYGYTF.

The V gene is TRBV19, the J gene TRBJ1-1, with TRBD1 as a possible D gene (5 bases). Germline V gene lookup returns CDR1 LNHDA and CDR2 SQIVND (reference sequence). V was pared by 3 bases and J by 3 bases, with 11 bases between. The CDR3 contains 14 residues. The CDR3 coding sequence is TGTGCCAGTAGTATCCAAGGGGCCGACACTGAAGCTTTCTTT. It translates to CASSIQGADTEAFF.